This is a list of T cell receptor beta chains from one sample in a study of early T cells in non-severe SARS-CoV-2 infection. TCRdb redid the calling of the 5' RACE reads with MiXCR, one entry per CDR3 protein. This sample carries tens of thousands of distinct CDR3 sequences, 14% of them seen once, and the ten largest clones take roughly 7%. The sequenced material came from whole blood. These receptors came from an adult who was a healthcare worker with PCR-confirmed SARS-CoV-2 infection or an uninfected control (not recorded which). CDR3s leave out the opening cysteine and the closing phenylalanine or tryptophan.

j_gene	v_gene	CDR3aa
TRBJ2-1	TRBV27	ASSLGREQF
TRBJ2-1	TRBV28	ASSLPGLAGNYNEQF
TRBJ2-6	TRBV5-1	ASSRVKGTDGANVLT
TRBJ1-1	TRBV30	AWNRETEAF
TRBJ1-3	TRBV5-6	ASSRGQDVSGNTIY
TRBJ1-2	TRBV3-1	ASSQGDLGGYT
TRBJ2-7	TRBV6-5	ASSPYSGPSYEQY
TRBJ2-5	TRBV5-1	ASSLENVGQETQY
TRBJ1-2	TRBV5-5	ASSPRAYGYT
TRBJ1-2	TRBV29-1	SATLVSPGEGYT
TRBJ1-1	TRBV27	ASSLGGAGTEAF
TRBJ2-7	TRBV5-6	ASSLGPLFSYEQY
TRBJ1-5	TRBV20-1	SASLRGLEKPQH
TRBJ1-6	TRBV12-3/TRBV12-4	ASTLGQRPSRGSPLH
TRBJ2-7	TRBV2	ASSEGGSLLYEQY
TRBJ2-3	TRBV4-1	ASGMRTDTQY
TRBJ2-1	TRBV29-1	SVDRATNEQF
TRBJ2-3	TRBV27	ASSSLLGQY
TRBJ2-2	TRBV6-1	ASSEDPGLNGELF
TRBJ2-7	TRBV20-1	SARVAGPYEQY
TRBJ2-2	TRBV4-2	ASSQDRRGQGYTGELF
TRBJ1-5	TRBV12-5	ASVSDRANQPQH
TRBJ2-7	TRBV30	AWSQTDEQY
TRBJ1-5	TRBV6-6	ASSLSRGHSNQPQH
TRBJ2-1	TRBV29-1	SVVDSRLEEQF
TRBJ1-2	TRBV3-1	ASSQGGPAQDYGYT
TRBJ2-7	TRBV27	ASSLYGGSYEQY
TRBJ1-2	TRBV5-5	ASSLVQEADGYT
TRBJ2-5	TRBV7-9	ASSLTSGPSVAAQY
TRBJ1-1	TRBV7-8	ASSPRSRPVNTEAF
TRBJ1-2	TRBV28	ASSRREPGAHYGYT
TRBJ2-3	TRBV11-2	ASSPDPGDTQY
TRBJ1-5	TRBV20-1	SARNREGQPQH
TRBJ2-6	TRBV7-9	ASSFRSGQGSGANVLT
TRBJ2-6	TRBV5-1	ASETPGSPPGANVLT
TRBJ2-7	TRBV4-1	ASSQGKAGGLYEQY
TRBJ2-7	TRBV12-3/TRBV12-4	ASNSQGRGNEQY
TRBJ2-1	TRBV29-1	SVDPVNNEQF
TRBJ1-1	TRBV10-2	ASSMGPGGAEAF
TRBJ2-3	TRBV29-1	SVRPGGNTDTQY
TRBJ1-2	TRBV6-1	ASSTLGEGSYGYT
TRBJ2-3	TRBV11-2	ASSLVRGGTDTQY
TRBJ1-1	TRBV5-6	ASSLEGGRAEAF
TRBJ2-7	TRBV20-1	SAVIGTRLYEQY
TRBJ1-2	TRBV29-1	SVVEQSYGYT
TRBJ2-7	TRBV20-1	SASEESPYEQY
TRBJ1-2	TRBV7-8	ASSLSRAVVPGNYGYT
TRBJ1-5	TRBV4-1	ASSHYDRGGNQPQH
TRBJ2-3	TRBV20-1	SARPLVEADTQY
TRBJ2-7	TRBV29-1	SVVAGGDRGEQY
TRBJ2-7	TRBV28	ASSFPASTGGSLEQY
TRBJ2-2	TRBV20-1	SAKGASGPAGTGELF
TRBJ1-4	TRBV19	ASSPDPGGNEKLF
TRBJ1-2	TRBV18	ASSPGQGRPYGYT
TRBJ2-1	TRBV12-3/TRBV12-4	ASSFSSEVDNEQF
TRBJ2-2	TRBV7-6	ASTILAGTGELF
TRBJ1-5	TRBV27	ASRLGGGNQPQH